The entry that follows covers one TCR beta chain sequence. Its cognate antigen is unknown. Using immunoSEQ multiplex PCR, the repertoire was profiled, and TCRdb retains in-frame clones only, with some absent. The data contain about 120,000 clones, approximately 90% of them singletons. The CDR3 extends over 14 amino acids. Trimming left V 0 bases short and J 5 bases short, with 11 bases between. Germline V gene sequence: CDR1 MNHNS, CDR2 SASEGT. The data were obtained in a study of T cell responses to AZD1222 COVID-19 vaccine. Study-level information: Second-dose intervals near 4 or 12 weeks were combined. Overall study results and limits: Donors, mostly white British, included more females; clonal diversity was possibly underestimated. Seropositive at baseline were only a handful of AZD1222 recipients.

This material consisted of peripheral blood, taken on day 0 of AZD1222 vaccination. V is TRBV6-1 and J is TRBJ2-7; D is perhaps TRBD1 (5 bases). The receptor's source is an adult in good health. CDR3 nucleotides: TGTGCCAGCAGTGAAGCGCCAGGGCCGGACGAGCAGTACTTC. The encoded protein is CASSEAPGPDEQYF.